The entry that follows covers one TCR beta chain sequence. The antigen remains unidentified. The entry originates in a study of T cells after yellow fever vaccination. As for the study in general: The SMART-Seq v4 Ultra Low Input method served to prepare the low-cell-number fractions.

The study, taken as a whole, reports: It was a small share of clonotypes that appeared in both CD4 and CD8 compartments.

CDR1 and CDR2 from the germline V gene are LGHNT and FRNRAP. V was clipped by 5 bases and J by 1 base, with 17 bases between them. The CDR3 length is 16 residues. TCRdb re-analysed the 5' RACE reads in MiXCR, keeping a single row per CDR3 protein. The data contain hundreds of thousands of distinct CDR3 sequences, 13% of them seen just once; the ten biggest clones take up over 12%. Sequences were derived from PBMCs, sampled on the day of the yellow fever booster vaccination. This chain uses TRBV12-5 with TRBJ2-5, with D possibly matching TRBD2 (6 bases). This TCR was recovered from a man aged 25-45 years who received the YFV17D yellow fever vaccine. The CDR3 nucleotides read TGTGCTAGTGGTCAGGATCGCGGGGCCCCCCAAGAGACCCAGTACTTC. Translated, it gives CASGQDRGAPQETQYF.